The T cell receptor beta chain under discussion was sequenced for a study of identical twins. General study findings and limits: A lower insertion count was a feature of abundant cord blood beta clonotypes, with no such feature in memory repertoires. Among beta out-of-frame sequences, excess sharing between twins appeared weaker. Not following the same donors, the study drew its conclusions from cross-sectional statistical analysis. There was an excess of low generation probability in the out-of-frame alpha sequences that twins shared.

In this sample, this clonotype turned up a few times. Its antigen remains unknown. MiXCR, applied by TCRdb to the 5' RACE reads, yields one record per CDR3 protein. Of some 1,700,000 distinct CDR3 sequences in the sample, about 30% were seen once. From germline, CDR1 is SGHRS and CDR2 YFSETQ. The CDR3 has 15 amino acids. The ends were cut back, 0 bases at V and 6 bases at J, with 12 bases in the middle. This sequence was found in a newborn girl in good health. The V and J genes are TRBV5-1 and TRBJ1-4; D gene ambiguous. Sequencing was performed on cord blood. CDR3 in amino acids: CASSLDPKGDEKLFF. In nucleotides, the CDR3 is TGCGCCAGCAGCTTGGACCCAAAAGGAGATGAAAAACTGTTTTTT.